This TCR beta chain was recovered during a study of blood T cell repertoires in COVID-19 (dated by TCRdb to the early 2020s). Regarding the complete study: The collaborator samples originated in the United States, Italy and Spain and spanned the acute and convalescent phases of COVID-19. The prospective study material was composed of cDNA or gDNA derived from T cells, B-cell-depleted T cells, or PBMCs. The dataset comprised deeply sampled blood TCRbeta repertoires from subjects exposed to, actively infected with, or recovered from COVID-19. A freely available public database, intended as a resource for researchers studying the immune response to SARS-CoV-2, is where the repertoires were released. The samples were drawn from the first 160 participants of the ongoing ImmuneRACE study and from 1,254 subjects provided by 6 global collaborators. The sample metadata nearly always contained a de-identified subject ID, COVID-19 status, age in years and sex. Where available, HLA class I and class II types were taken from metadata supplied by the sample provider and were not determined by assay-based typing.

Whole blood was collected in K2EDTA tubes by collaborating institutions according to the institutions' own protocols. For TCRbeta analysis, collaborator samples were shipped as frozen whole blood, as isolated PBMCs, or as DNA extracted from either sample type. On this clone itself: No cognate antigen has been identified for it. Within one base of it there is no much larger clone, and no base qualities were kept.

There are 15 amino acids in the CDR3, from cysteine to phenylalanine inclusive. The only DNA kept is the CDR3, 45 bases in frame from the first base. Via the germline V gene (reference sequence), CDR1 is LNHNV and CDR2 YYDKDF. V loses 5 bases at its end and J loses 3 bases; junction bases beyond the gene matches: 8. What the work shows at the level of the full study, not this receptor alone: The quantity of clinical and demographic metadata differed by source and by participant and was supplied without curation.

The immunoSEQ Assay, a bias-controlled multiplex PCR, was used to amplify TCRbeta CDR3 regions from genomic DNA. In the authors' own workflow: The number of nucleated cells in each sample was estimated from the amplification of reference gene primers within the assay. Sequence reads were collapsed and filtered to measure the absolute abundance of every unique TCRbeta CDR3 rearrangement. For each sample, productive Simpson clonality was calculated by taking the square root of Simpson's diversity index across productive rearrangements. As stored in TCRdb, this immuneACCESS dataset retains in-frame rearrangements with V and J assigned. A fraction of the clones does not appear; measured against another copy, unresolved V genes explain less than half of the discrepancy, and the remainder lacks a known reason. The DNA was the basis for D and trimming; V, J and clone size are from that table. Within this sample are around 150,000 clones, with approximately 90% of them counted one time only. The ten most abundant clones make up roughly 4% of the sample.

The chain is encoded by TRBV15 joined to TRBJ2-7; 9 of the junction bases match TRBD1. The sequencing input was peripheral blood. This TCR came from a woman aged 55-70 years with active or convalescent COVID-19. The CDR3 has the sequence CATSGAGTGIYEQYF. DNA sequence: TGTGCCACCAGCGGGGCCGGGACAGGGATCTACGAGCAGTACTTC.